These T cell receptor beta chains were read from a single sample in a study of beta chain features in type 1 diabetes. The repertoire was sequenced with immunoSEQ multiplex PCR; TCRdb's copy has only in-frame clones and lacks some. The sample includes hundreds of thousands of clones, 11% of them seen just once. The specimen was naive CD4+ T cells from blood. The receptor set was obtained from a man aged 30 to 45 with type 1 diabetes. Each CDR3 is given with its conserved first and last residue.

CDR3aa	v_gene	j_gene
CASSISDSVGYEQYF	TRBV19	TRBJ2-7
CASSLRGQPQHF	TRBV7-6	TRBJ1-5
CASLPRVGYGYTF	TRBV7-9	TRBJ1-2
CASSLELYNEQFF	TRBV7-9	TRBJ2-1
CATSRDLFANEQFF	TRBV15	TRBJ2-1
CASSQDRPLGVTGHNYEQYF	TRBV4-1	TRBJ2-7
CASSPLAGTDTQYF	TRBV5-4	TRBJ2-3
CASSPGGDRGKLFF	TRBV6-5	TRBJ1-4
CASSQEKGRGYTF	TRBV4-2	TRBJ1-2
CASSQEWSGGTSLMDTQYF	TRBV4-3	TRBJ2-3
CASSDGGLAQNYGYTF	TRBV25-1	TRBJ1-2
CASTLDRDSYEQYF	TRBV27	TRBJ2-7
CASSLGGQGNTF	TRBV28	TRBJ1-2
CASTAGTGAYNEQFF	TRBV7-2	TRBJ2-1
CASSVQGQGGNYGYTF	TRBV9	TRBJ1-2
CASAGTGQETQYF	TRBV19	TRBJ2-5
CASSATTGWSRYGYTF	TRBV5-6	TRBJ1-2
CASSVASETQYF	TRBV9	TRBJ2-5
CASRLQGSRETQYF	TRBV7-2	TRBJ2-5